The next 4 T cell receptor beta chains were all read from a single sample in a study of T cells after yellow fever vaccination. TCRdb itself ran the 5' RACE reads through MiXCR, one entry per CDR3 protein. The sample comprises some 300,000 distinct CDR3 sequences, less than 9.5% of which are singletons, and 3% to 4% rests with the top ten. The sequenced sample was CD4+ T cells sorted from PBMCs, obtained 5 days after the yellow fever booster vaccination. The receptor set was obtained from a man younger than 30 who received the YFV17D yellow fever vaccine.

This clonotype has just a few counts. CDR3 DNA sequence: TGTGCCAGCAGGGACAGGGGAATGGACGAGCAGTACGTC. Residues: CASRDRGMDEQYV. The chain recombines TRBV28 with TRBJ2-7, with 9 bases that match TRBD1. Germline assignment: CDR1 MDHEN and CDR2 SYDVKM. After removal of 6 bases from V and 5 bases from J, the junction contained 5 bases not matched to a gene. This CDR3 has 13 amino acids.

The V gene is TRBV6-6, the J gene TRBJ1-2; 7 bases agree with TRBD1. V lost 5 bases to trimming and J lost 6 bases; unmatched junction nucleotides: 3. CDR3 length equals 12 residues. Germline CDR1 reads MNHNY; CDR2 reads SVGAGI (reference sequence). The CDR3 DNA is TGTGCCAGCAGTCCCGGGACAGATGGCTACACCTTC. Translated: CASSPGTDGYTF.

The chain links TRBV12-3 or TRBV12-4 to TRBJ1-2; the match to TRBD1 covers 9 bases. Trimming took 10 bases from V and 2 from J; bases not matched to a gene: 2. The CDR3 is made up of 12 amino acids. This CDR3 reads CATGQGNYGYTF. For the CDR3, the DNA is TGTGCCACTGGACAGGGGAACTATGGCTACACCTTC.

This clonotype has more than one count but fewer than ten. The chain employs TRBV6-2 or TRBV6-3 and TRBJ2-5; D is perhaps TRBD2 (5 bases). The CDR3 spans 15 residues. Trimming removed 2 bases at V and 4 bases at J, with 14 bases between. In germline, CDR1 is MNHEY, CDR2 SVGEGT. The CDR3 sequence: CASSYPMGSGETQYF. CDR3 nucleotides: TGTGCCAGCAGTTACCCCATGGGGAGTGGAGAGACCCAGTACTTC.